Listed below are T cell receptor beta chains from one sample, sequenced in a study of human thymus T cells. Sequenced by immunoSEQ multiplex PCR; TCRdb stores in-frame clones only, minus some. The data show some 130,000 clones, with around 96% seen just once and roughly 0.024% held by the top ten. The sequencing sample was made of thymus tissue. Receptors originate from a boy under two years old with a congenital heart defect but otherwise immunologically healthy. Both conserved end residues are part of each CDR3. D genes are given only for firm matches. For some rows the clone size is stated as once, few or many, or as a class when expanded; others skip it.

. | TRBJ1-2 | . | TRBV6-5 | TGTGCCAGCATGGGTGACCTCTATGGCTACACCTTC | CASMGDLYGYTF
. | TRBJ1-3 | . | TRBV6-6 | TGTGCCAGCAGTCCAATTCAGGGGCTGGGAAACACCATATATTTT | CASSPIQGLGNTIYF
TRBD2 | TRBJ2-7 | . | TRBV30 | TGTGCCTGGAGTGTAGCCGTTGGTCCGAGCGGGACCTACGAGCAGTACTTC | CAWSVAVGPSGTYEQYF
. | TRBJ1-2 | . | TRBV5-1 | TGCGCCAGCAGCTGCGAGACTCGCCGCGACGGCTACACCTTC | CASSCETRRDGYTF
TRBD2 | TRBJ2-2 | once | TRBV5-1 | TGCGCCAGCAGCTTGGGGCAGACAAGCGGGGCCGGGGAGCTGTTTTTT | CASSLGQTSGAGELFF
. | TRBJ2-3 | . | TRBV19 | TGTGCTGCAGGGGATACGCAGTATTTT | CAAGDTQYF
. | TRBJ2-2 | few | TRBV10-2 | TGCGCCAGCAGGACGGCCGGGGAGCTGTTTTTT | CASRTAGELFF
TRBD1 | TRBJ1-2 | . | TRBV7-4 | TGTGCCAGCTCAACCCCAGGGGGCTATGGCTACACCTTC | CASSTPGGYGYTF
. | TRBJ2-3 | . | TRBV7-2 | TGTGCCAGCAGCTTATTCGGGGACAGCACAGATACGCAGTATTTT | CASSLFGDSTDTQYF
. | TRBJ1-1 | . | TRBV5-1 | TGCGCCAGCAGCTTGGGCCGCCGGGACTCCCATACCAACACTGAAGCTTTCTTT | CASSLGRRDSHTNTEAFF
. | TRBJ2-3 | . | TRBV10-3 | TGTGCCATCAGTGAGTCACGGAGTCGAGCAGAAGATACGCAGTATTTT | CAISESRSRAEDTQYF
TRBD2 | TRBJ2-3 | . | TRBV29-1 | TGCAGCCTCCCGGGAGGGGCGGATACGCAGTATTTT | CSLPGGADTQYF
. | TRBJ2-2 | . | TRBV25-1 | TGTGCCAGCAAGCGGCCCACCGGGGAGCTGTTTTTT | CASKRPTGELFF
. | TRBJ2-7 | . | TRBV5-1 | TGCGCCAGCAGCTTAACGGGGTGGGGGCGCGGCTACGAGCAGTACTTC | CASSLTGWGRGYEQYF
TRBD2 | TRBJ2-1 | . | TRBV27 | TGTGCCAGCAGGCAAGCGGGACTAGCGTACGGTGAGCAGTTCTTC | CASRQAGLAYGEQFF
. | TRBJ1-4 | . | TRBV6-1 | TGTGCCAGCAGTGTAGACGTGACAGGAGTTAATGAAAAACTGTTTTTT | CASSVDVTGVNEKLFF
. | TRBJ2-7 | . | TRBV12-5 | TGTGCTAGTGGTTTTGAAGAGGGACGGTACGAGCAGTACTTC | CASGFEEGRYEQYF
. | TRBJ2-7 | . | TRBV30 | TGTGCCTGGAGTGTGCACGGCTCCTACGAGCAGTACTTC | CAWSVHGSYEQYF
. | TRBJ1-2 | . | TRBV28 | TGTGCCAGCAGTTCCGACGGTGGCTATGGCTACACCTTC | CASSSDGGYGYTF
TRBD2 | TRBJ2-7 | . | TRBV28 | TGTGCCAGCAGTCCCCGTAGCGGGGGGGTCTCCTACGAGCAGTACTTC | CASSPRSGGVSYEQYF
TRBD1 | TRBJ1-2 | . | TRBV5-6 | TGTGCCAGCAGCTTGCTTGGACAGGGGGCGAATGGCTACACCTTC | CASSLLGQGANGYTF
. | TRBJ1-4 | . | TRBV25-1 | TGTGCCAGCAGTGAACGCGGTCAGGGAAAACTGTTTTTT | CASSERGQGKLFF
. | TRBJ2-5 | once | TRBV7-9 | TGTGCCAGCAGCTTACACGACAGAGGGGAGACCCAGTACTTC | CASSLHDRGETQYF
. | TRBJ2-3 | . | TRBV5-6 | TGTGCCAGCAGCGAGGCGGGACCTCGGGGCCCAGCGAGTACGCAGTATTTT | CASSEAGPRGPASTQYF
TRBD2 | TRBJ2-3 | . | TRBV7-2 | TGTGCCAGCAGCGACAGACTAGCGGGGATTAGCACAGATACGCAGTATTTT | CASSDRLAGISTDTQYF
TRBD2 | TRBJ2-1 | . | TRBV12-5 | TGTGCTAGTGGTGAAATTAGCGGGGGGGTTCTAAATGAGCAGTTCTTC | CASGEISGGVLNEQFF
. | TRBJ1-1 | once | TRBV30 | TGTGCCTGGAGTGTGTGTAGGTCTGAAGCTTTCTTT | CAWSVCRSEAFF
. | TRBJ2-7 | once | TRBV19 | TGTGCCAGTAGTTTTCGAGGACGGGGATACCCCTACGAGCAGTACTTC | CASSFRGRGYPYEQYF
TRBD1 | TRBJ1-1 | . | TRBV28 | TGTGCCAGCAGTGAAATAGCGCCACAGGGGATGGGCACTGAAGCTTTCTTT | CASSEIAPQGMGTEAFF
. | TRBJ2-3 | . | TRBV28 | TGTGCCAGCAGCCTTTCATTTGGGACTCACCGTGATACAGATACGCAGTATTTT | CASSLSFGTHRDTDTQYF
TRBD1 | TRBJ2-6 | . | TRBV7-9 | TGTGCCAGCACCTTGGAGTCGGGACAGGGCTGGGGGGCCAACGTCCTGACTTTC | CASTLESGQGWGANVLTF
. | TRBJ2-1 | . | TRBV15 | TGTGCCACCAGCAGAGACGGGGAGCAGTTCTTC | CATSRDGEQFF
. | TRBJ1-1 | . | TRBV4-3 | TGCGCCAGCAGCCAAGATCATTATCCGGTGGACACTGAAGCTTTCTTT | CASSQDHYPVDTEAFF
. | TRBJ1-1 | . | TRBV7-2 | TGTGCCAGCAGCGCGGACCCCAAGGGGAAGAACACTGAAGCTTTCTTT | CASSADPKGKNTEAFF
. | TRBJ1-5 | . | TRBV7-2 | TGTGCCAGCAGCTTAGATAGGGGGGGAAATCAGCCCCAGCATTTT | CASSLDRGGNQPQHF
TRBD2 | TRBJ2-1 | . | TRBV27 | TGTGCCAGCAGTTTAAGGATTTCGGGAGGCGAGGTCGATGAGCAGTTCTTC | CASSLRISGGEVDEQFF
TRBD1 | TRBJ1-2 | . | TRBV23-1 | TGCGCCAGCAGTCGGTCGTCGACAGGGCTCTATGGCTACACCTTC | CASSRSSTGLYGYTF
. | TRBJ2-7 | . | TRBV5-1 | TGCGCCAGCAGCCCAGAGGGCCAGGTGATAACCTACGAGCAGTACTTC | CASSPEGQVITYEQYF